The 15 T cell receptor beta chains presented below share a single source sample, sequenced in a study of CXCR3-negative and CXCR3-positive naive CD8 T cells. The method, 5' RACE with UMI labels, was used to prepare the TRB cDNA libraries. TCRdb re-called the 5' RACE reads, yielding one record per CDR3 amino acid sequence without DNA. The sample has 150,000 or so distinct CDR3 sequences; the top ten hold about 0.44%. The sample consisted of naive CXCR3- CD8+ T cells from blood. Subset defined: CD45RO-CCR7+CD27+CD95- naive CD8+ T cells lacking CXCR3 (TNR3-). Receptors originate from a human donor in good health. Some clones in this sample may be carry-over from other donors' samples.

The chain is built from TRBV6-5 and TRBJ2-3; absent DNA, TCRdb's TRBD1 call cannot be checked. Germline-derived CDR1 and CDR2 are MNHEY and SVGAGI. The CDR3 runs 15 residues. CDR3 region: CASSQDRGGRDTQYF.

This chain joins TRBV12-3 or TRBV12-4 and TRBJ2-3. This CDR3 is 18 amino acids long. CDR3: CASKVRWGNPHTTDTQYF.

The rearrangement uses TRBV7-9 and TRBJ2-7; without DNA, the TCRdb call of TRBD1 cannot be checked. CDR1 is SEHNR and CDR2 is FQNEAQ in the germline V gene (reference sequence). The CDR3 spans 14 residues. This CDR3 reads CASSSLTGTYEQYF.

The gene calls are TRBV25-1 and TRBJ1-5. Germline lookup yields CDR1 MGHDK and CDR2 SYGVNS. This CDR3 region has 14 residues. The CDR3 loop is CASSDGPSNQPQHF.

The rearrangement joins TRBV28 to TRBJ2-1; TCRdb names TRBD2, which stays unverified in the absence of DNA. This CDR3 has 16 residues. Looked up from germline, CDR1 is MDHEN and CDR2 is SYDVKM. The CDR3: CASSTGYGEGYNEQFF. The full variable domain, rest sourced from reference TRBV28 and TRBJ2-1, is DVKVTQSSRYLVKRTGEKVFLECVQDMDHENMFWYRQDPGLGLRLIYFSYDVKMKEKGDIPEGYSVSREKKERFSLILESASTNQTSMYLCASSTGYGEGYNEQFFGPGTRLTVL.

The chain combines TRBV19 with TRBJ2-2; there is no DNA to check the TCRdb D call of TRBD2. This CDR3 is built from 14 residues. Germline V lookup: CDR1 LNHDA, CDR2 SQIVND (reference sequence). CDR3 residues: CASNTGGNTGELFF.

The gene calls are TRBV29-1 and TRBJ1-2; the D call of TRBD1 rests on TCRdb alone, since no DNA is present to check it. From germline, CDR1 is SQVTM and CDR2 ANQGSEA. The CDR3 loop spans 11 amino acids. This chain's CDR3 is CSVAGGHGYTF.

The chain is built from TRBV6-5 and TRBJ2-7; the TCRdb D gene call, TRBD1, has no DNA to confirm it. Germline V gene sequence: CDR1 MNHEY, CDR2 SVGAGI. This CDR3 is built from 13 residues. The chain's CDR3 is CASSQQGTYEQYF.

The chain recombines TRBV28 with TRBJ1-2. Looked up from germline, CDR1 is MDHEN and CDR2 is SYDVKM. This CDR3 has 16 residues. This CDR3 reads CASNFPSGGRDYGYTF.

The rearrangement uses TRBV5-1 and TRBJ1-1; no DNA is available, so the TRBD1 call from TCRdb remains unchecked. There are 16 residues in the CDR3. Germline CDR1 and CDR2: SGHRS and YFSETQ. The CDR3 reads CASSLQGYSGNTEAFF.

The V call is TRBV29-1, the J call TRBJ1-2. Germline assignment: CDR1 SQVTM and CDR2 ANQGSEA. The CDR3 covers 16 residues. This CDR3 is CSVEGTPPLGGYGYTF.

This chain uses TRBV19 with TRBJ1-2; lacking DNA, the TRBD1 call made by TCRdb goes unchecked. This CDR3 has 17 residues. CDR1 and CDR2 from the germline V gene are LNHDA and SQIVND (reference sequence). The chain's CDR3 is CASITLLGRGGNYGYTF.

The J gene is TRBJ1-4, the V gene TRBV28. CDR3 size: 14 residues. CDR1 is MDHEN and CDR2 is SYDVKM in the germline V gene. The CDR3 spells CASSPRNRQQKLFF.

The J gene is TRBJ2-7, the V gene TRBV27; TCRdb calls TRBD2, which cannot be checked without DNA. The CDR3 contains 14 residues. CDR1 and CDR2 (germline): MNHEY, SMNVEV (reference sequence). Here the CDR3 reads CASSLIAGGYEQYF.

V gene TRBV7-2 combines with J gene TRBJ2-4. Germline CDR1 and CDR2: SGHTA and FQGNSA. The CDR3 is made up of 15 amino acids. Here the CDR3 reads CASSLTALAKNIQYF.